The rows below give T cell receptor beta chains drawn from one sample of a study of blood T cells in healthy people across ages. MiXCR, run by TCRdb on the 5' RACE reads, gives a single entry per CDR3 protein. The table records some 320,000 distinct CDR3 sequences, 25% to 30% of them present only once. Sequencing input: blood. The receptors derive from a woman aged 65 to 85 in good health. CDR3s include the opening cysteine and the closing phenylalanine or tryptophan. The D gene is left open where the match is weak. Clone size is shown for a subset of rows, as once, few, many or a class of expanded clone.

size	V	length	J	D	DNA	CDR3
.	TRBV12-3/TRBV12-4	13	TRBJ1-2	.	TGTGCCAGCAGTTTAACGGGCACACCTGGCTACACCTTC	CASSLTGTPGYTF
.	TRBV20-1	13	TRBJ2-1	.	TGCAGTGCCCCACGGGCAAACTACAATGAGCAGTTCTTC	CSAPRANYNEQFF
few	TRBV20-1	16	TRBJ2-3	TRBD2	TGCAGTGCCCCGGGACTAGCGGGGGGGCGAACAGATACGCAGTATTTT	CSAPGLAGGRTDTQYF
.	TRBV12-3/TRBV12-4	15	TRBJ1-5	.	TGTGCCAGCAGTTCCGGACCCCGACGGAATCAGCCCCAGCATTTT	CASSSGPRRNQPQHF
few	TRBV7-2	11	TRBJ2-1	.	TGTGCCAGCAGCTTAGATCACAGGGTATTCTTC	CASSLDHRVFF
.	TRBV12-3/TRBV12-4	14	TRBJ2-7	TRBD1	TGTGCCAGCAGTCCGGGGACAGTTCGATACGAGCAGTACTTT	CASSPGTVRYEQYF
.	TRBV7-9	16	TRBJ2-1	TRBD2	TGTGCCAGCAGCTACGCCGGGACTAGCGGGCCGAATGAGCAGTTCTTC	CASSYAGTSGPNEQFF
.	TRBV5-6	15	TRBJ1-3	TRBD1	TGTGCCAGCAGCATAATACAGGGGACTGGAAACACCATATATTTT	CASSIIQGTGNTIYF
.	TRBV28	14	TRBJ2-7	TRBD2	TGTGCCAGCAGTTTACGGCGGGGGAGGAACGAGCAGTACTTC	CASSLRRGRNEQYF
.	TRBV28	13	TRBJ1-5	TRBD1	TGTGCCAGCAGTCGACAGGGCAGTCAGCCCCAGCATTTT	CASSRQGSQPQHF
.	TRBV29-1	14	TRBJ2-1	TRBD1	TGCAGCGTTCGTAGCGACAGGGACCACAATGAGCAGTTCTTC	CSVRSDRDHNEQFF
once	TRBV27	15	TRBJ2-2	.	TGTGCCAGCGGTTTAGTTTATAGCTTAACCGGGGAGCTGTTTTTT	CASGLVYSLTGELFF
.	TRBV7-9	14	TRBJ1-4	TRBD1	TGTGCCAGCAGGGCCACAGGGGAAGGCGAAAAACTGTTTTTT	CASRATGEGEKLFF
.	TRBV29-1	13	TRBJ1-3	.	TGCAGCGTTGAACTGGGAGGATCAAACACCATATATTTT	CSVELGGSNTIYF
.	TRBV7-2	17	TRBJ1-4	TRBD1	TGTGCCAGCAGCTTTCCTAAGAACAGGGGGCGTTCTGAAAAACTGTTTTTT	CASSFPKNRGRSEKLFF
few	TRBV5-1	15	TRBJ2-1	.	TGCGTCAGCAGCCTGGACGCCGGGTCGAACAATGAGCAGTTCTTC	CVSSLDAGSNNEQFF
.	TRBV24-1	13	TRBJ2-1	TRBD2	TGTGCCACCCAGACTAGCGATTACAATGAGCAGTTCTTC	CATQTSDYNEQFF
.	TRBV7-9	14	TRBJ1-4	.	TGTGCCAGCAGCTGGGCAGGGGACGGGGAAAAACTGTTTTTT	CASSWAGDGEKLFF
once	TRBV27	14	TRBJ1-5	.	TGTGCCAGCAGTTTAGGTTATAGCAATCAGCCCCAGCATTTT	CASSLGYSNQPQHF
.	TRBV5-6	13	TRBJ2-7	.	TGTGCCAGCAGAAAGTACGGGTCCTACGAGCAGTACTTC	CASRKYGSYEQYF